The T cell receptor (beta chain) described here comes from a study of T-cell reconstitution after alpha-beta-depleted transplantation in children. This clonotype was counted only a few times. For TCRbeta, the library was prepared with unique molecular identifiers. Using its own MiXCR run on the PCR reads, TCRdb lists one record per CDR3 protein. The table shows approximately 390,000 distinct CDR3 sequences, with about a tenth occurring only once. The sequencing used PBMCs from the stem cell graft donor, collected from the stem cell graft. The clonotype comes from a human donor who donated a stem cell graft to a child with acute myeloid leukemia.

The CDR3 bases are TGCAGTGCCCCCCCCCTGGGACTAGCGAACAATGAGCAGTTCTTC. This translates into CSAPPLGLANNEQFF. The gene calls are TRBV20-1 and TRBJ2-1, with 10 bases matching TRBD2. Unmatched junction bases numbered 10, after V lost 6 bases and J lost 5 bases. This CDR3 comprises 15 residues. Germline assignment: CDR1 DFQATT and CDR2 SNEGSKA (reference sequence).